Listed here are 24 T cell receptor beta chains from one sample, sequenced in a study of blood T cell repertoires in COVID-19. Assay used: immunoSEQ multiplex PCR; TCRdb lists only in-frame clones, some missing. The repertoire includes 120,000 to 150,000 clones, 87% of them detected once, and over 8.5% sits in the top ten. Sequencing used peripheral blood. Receptors originate from a woman aged 45 to 65 with active or convalescent COVID-19.

This clone was detected only a few times. The J gene is TRBJ2-3, the V gene TRBV30; D is ambiguous. This CDR3 comprises 12 residues. V lost 5 bases and J 5 bases, leaving 11 bases between the germline ends. CDR1 and CDR2 from the germline V gene are GTSNPN and SVGIG (reference sequence). CDR3 coding DNA: TGTGCCTGGGGGGTGCCGGGAGATACGCAGTATTTT. Translating gives CAWGVPGDTQYF.

The rearrangement joins TRBV7-9 to TRBJ2-5; 7 bases are shared with TRBD1. The ends lost 4 bases at V and 5 bases at J; junction bases unmatched: 10. The CDR3 consists of 15 residues. Germline V gene data show CDR1 as SEHNR and CDR2 as FQNEAQ (reference sequence). DNA for the CDR3: TGTGCCAGCAGCTCGACCAATGAACAGGGGGAGACCCAGTACTTC. Its protein product is CASSSTNEQGETQYF.

This clone was seen only a few times. The rearrangement joins TRBV4-2 to TRBJ2-7, with TRBD2 matching over 14 bases. Germline assignment: CDR1 LGHNA and CDR2 YNFKEQ. The CDR3 covers 17 residues. With 1 base clipped from V and 3 bases from J, the junction kept 5 bases outside the gene matches. In nucleotides, the CDR3 is TGTGCCAGCAGCCAAGCCCCGGGACTAGCGGGAGTCTACGAGCAGTACTTC. This encodes CASSQAPGLAGVYEQYF.

The chain recombines TRBV4-1 with TRBJ1-1, with D perhaps matching TRBD1 (5 bases). Germline assignment: CDR1 MGHRA and CDR2 YSYEKL. Trimming cost V 4 bases and J 1 base, with 10 bases left between them. The CDR3 is 14 amino acids. CDR3 loop: CASSPRQRNTEAFF. CDR3 nucleotides: TGCGCCAGCAGCCCTCGACAGAGGAACACTGAAGCTTTCTTT.

This clone was seen a single time. The J gene is TRBJ1-1, the V gene TRBV5-6, with 8 bases lining up with TRBD1. The junction had 7 bases not matched to a gene; V was cut back by 2 bases and J by 10 bases. Germline V gene lookup returns CDR1 SGHDT and CDR2 YYEEEE. The CDR3 consists of 13 residues. CDR3 nucleotides: TGTGCCAGCAGCTTACAGGGGGAAATTGGAGCTTTCTTT. Translation gives CASSLQGEIGAFF.

The CDR3 spells CASSGGRGGYNEQFF. CDR3 coding DNA: TGTGCCAGCAGTGGAGGGCGGGGGGGCTACAATGAGCAGTTCTTC. The genes are TRBV2 and TRBJ2-1, with 9 nucleotides matching TRBD2. The CDR3 contains 15 residues. CDR1 and CDR2 from the germline V gene are SNHLY and FYNNEI. V lost 4 bases and J lost 3; bases outside the gene matches: 4. Combining the CDR3 with reference TRBV2 and TRBJ2-1 gives the whole variable domain EPEVTQTPSHQVTQMGQEVILRCVPISNHLYFYWYRQILGQKVEFLVSFYNNEISEKSEIFDDQFSVERPDGSNFTLKIRSTKLEDSAMYFCASSGGRGGYNEQFFGPGTRLTVL.

The chain recombines TRBV28 with TRBJ2-1; D is possibly TRBD2 (6 bases). Trimming took 2 bases from V and 0 from J, leaving 8 bases between them. The CDR3 is 15 residues long. Looked up from germline, CDR1 is MDHEN and CDR2 is SYDVKM. DNA of the CDR3: TGTGCCAGCAGTTTAGCGGGGAGCTCCTACAATGAGCAGTTCTTC. It codes for CASSLAGSSYNEQFF.

The chain carries TRBV5-1 and TRBJ2-5; 7 positions agree with TRBD2. This CDR3 is 16 amino acids long. Losses at the gene ends were 0 bases for V and 4 bases for J; bases not matched to a gene: 9. From germline, CDR1 is SGHRS and CDR2 YFSETQ. The CDR3 DNA follows: TGCGCCAGCAGCTTGGATGGGCGGGGGAAGGGAGAGACCCAGTACTTC. Encoded protein: CASSLDGRGKGETQYF.

This clone was recorded at least ten times. The V gene is TRBV29-1, the J gene TRBJ1-1; TRBD1 is a possible D gene (5 bases). The CDR3 length is 10 residues. V was clipped by 6 bases and J by 9 bases, with 11 bases between them. Germline values: CDR1 SQVTM, CDR2 ANQGSEA. The CDR3 is CSVWRGQAFF. DNA for the CDR3: TGCAGCGTATGGCGGGGCCAAGCTTTCTTT.

J is TRBJ2-3 and V is TRBV6-2 or TRBV6-3, with 11 bases fitting TRBD2. The length of the CDR3 is 15 residues. Germline V gene data show CDR1 as MNHEY and CDR2 as SVGEGT. With 0 bases clipped from V and 9 bases from J, the junction kept 5 bases outside the gene matches. CDR3 residues: CASSYSSGRVYTQYF. Written as DNA, the CDR3 is TGTGCCAGCAGTTACTCTAGCGGGAGGGTGTACACGCAGTATTTT.

This chain uses TRBV10-3 with TRBJ2-3, with 12 bases fitting TRBD2. Germline CDR1 and CDR2: ENHRY and SYGVKD. CDR3 length: 18 residues. With 6 bases clipped from V and 4 bases from J, the junction kept 14 bases outside the gene matches. CDR3 sequence (DNA): TGTGCCATCAGCCAGACTAGCGGGAGCATACTTGTAGCAGATACGCAGTATTTT. Amino acids: CAISQTSGSILVADTQYF.

This chain connects TRBV7-2 to TRBJ2-3, with TRBD2 matching 12 bases. V lost 6 bases, J lost 9 bases, and 7 bases stayed unmatched. The CDR3 is 14 amino acids. Germline CDR1 SGHTA, CDR2 FQGNSA. The CDR3 sequence is CASRRASGGDTQYF. In DNA form, the CDR3 reads TGTGCCAGCAGGCGGGCTAGCGGGGGGGACACGCAGTATTTT.

This chain joins TRBV4-2 and TRBJ2-3, with 11 bases that match TRBD2. V was pared by 1 base and J by 6 bases, with 9 bases of the junction left unmatched. CDR1 and CDR2 from the germline V gene are LGHNA and YNFKEQ. This CDR3 region has 17 residues. The CDR3 protein is CASSQGYVAGGLDTQYF. The CDR3 DNA follows: TGTGCCAGCAGCCAAGGATATGTAGCGGGGGGGCTCGATACGCAGTATTTT.

The chain couples TRBV9 to TRBJ1-6; 7 bases fit TRBD1. V shed 3 bases, J shed 7 bases, and the junction held 7 bases outside the gene matches. The CDR3 contains 15 residues. Germline V gene lookup returns CDR1 SGDLS and CDR2 YYNGEE. The CDR3 is CASSETGAENSPLHF. In nucleotides, the CDR3 is TGTGCCAGCAGCGAAACAGGGGCAGAGAATTCACCCCTCCACTTT.

The chain has TRBV2 and TRBJ2-2; D unresolved. The CDR3 has 15 amino acids. Germline CDR1 is SNHLY and CDR2 is FYNNEI. The V end was cut by 3 bases, the J end by 5 bases, with 13 bases between. The CDR3 nucleotides read TGTGCCAGCAGTGAGGCGACTCTCGGTACCGGGGAGCTGTTTTTT. It yields the protein CASSEATLGTGELFF.

In its sample, this clone was seen a few times. The rearrangement joins TRBV19 to TRBJ2-3; D gene unclear. The CDR3 sequence is 16 residues long. V dropped 4 bases and J dropped 2 bases, with 16 bases sitting between them. CDR1 is LNHDA and CDR2 is SQIVND in the germline V gene (reference sequence). This CDR3 reads CASSTKLPTLTDTQYF. The CDR3 coding sequence is TGTGCCAGTAGTACCAAACTACCAACACTCACAGATACGCAGTATTTT.

The J gene is TRBJ2-6, the V gene TRBV19, with TRBD1 identical over 8 bases. With V trimmed by 6 bases and J by 1 base, 8 bases remained unmatched. Per the germline V gene, CDR1 is LNHDA and CDR2 is SQIVND (reference sequence). The CDR3 length is 17 residues. CDR3 DNA sequence: TGTGCCAGTAGAAAATCGGACAGGGTTTCTGGGGCCAACGTCCTGACTTTC. Protein product: CASRKSDRVSGANVLTF.

V and J are TRBV10-3 and TRBJ1-5, with TRBD1 as a possible D gene (5 bases). This CDR3 spans 14 amino acids. The ends were cut back, 5 bases at V and 3 bases at J, with 11 bases in the middle. CDR1 ENHRY and CDR2 SYGVKD come from the germline V gene. The CDR3 loop reads CAISSQDTNQPQHF. The CDR3 region has the DNA TGTGCCATCAGTTCACAGGACACCAATCAGCCCCAGCATTTT.

The chain is built from TRBV7-9 and TRBJ2-1; maybe TRBD2 (6 bases). The CDR3 is made up of 15 amino acids. CDR1 is SEHNR and CDR2 is FQNEAQ in the germline V gene (reference sequence). V shed 5 bases and J shed 0 bases, with 11 bases lying between them. Here the CDR3 reads CASSRGRSSYNEQFF. In DNA, the CDR3 is TGTGCCAGCAGCCGAGGGAGGAGCTCCTACAATGAGCAGTTCTTC.

This chain joins TRBV29-1 and TRBJ1-6, with a possible D match to TRBD1 (5 bases). CDR1 and CDR2 from the germline V gene are SQVTM and ANQGSEA. V lost 6 bases, J lost 9 bases, and 30 bases lay in between. The CDR3 loop spans 18 amino acids. CDR3 sequence (DNA): TGCAGCGTGGCCTTTGGGGCAGGGAAGGTAAGGAGAGGTTCACCCCTCCACTTT. It translates to CSVAFGAGKVRRGSPLHF.

This clone was detected only a few times. This chain joins TRBV4-3 and TRBJ2-5; D gene uncertain. The germline CDR1 and CDR2 sequences are LGHNA and YSLEER. V lost 0 bases and J 7 bases, leaving 18 bases between the germline ends. This CDR3 spans 16 amino acids. The CDR3 protein is CASSQERSGGIGTQYF. The CDR3 nucleotides are TGCGCCAGCAGCCAAGAGAGGTCCGGCGGAATAGGGACCCAGTACTTC.

The CDR3 region is CAMGDRVGEQFF. The CDR3 DNA reads TGTGCCATGGGTGACAGGGTTGGTGAGCAGTTCTTC. The V gene is TRBV6-5, the J gene TRBJ2-1, with 7 bases identical to TRBD1. Looked up from germline, CDR1 is MNHEY and CDR2 is SVGAGI. Trimming cost V 10 bases and J 9 bases; bases outside gene matches: 9. The CDR3 is 12 residues long.

The table lists this clone with a few counts. J is TRBJ1-6 and V is TRBV2, with D maybe TRBD1 (6 bases). CDR3 size: 15 residues. Looked up from germline, CDR1 is SNHLY and CDR2 is FYNNEI. The V and J ends lost 6 bases and 9 bases respectively, with 18 bases between them. CDR3 in amino acids: CASRDSQGTFSPLHF. The DNA of the CDR3 is TGTGCCAGCAGGGACTCACAGGGCACCTTTTCACCCCTCCACTTT.

This chain uses TRBV7-9 with TRBJ2-2; no clear D. Germline assignment: CDR1 SEHNR and CDR2 FQNEAQ (reference sequence). V shed 5 bases and J shed 2 bases, with 15 bases lying between them. The CDR3 contains 16 residues. The CDR3: CASSREIQINTGELFF. The DNA of the CDR3 is TGTGCCAGCAGCCGCGAGATACAGATAAACACCGGGGAGCTGTTTTTT.